This TCR beta chain came from a study of CD8 T cells in ankylosing spondylitis. In its sample, this clonotype was seen many times. The antigen is undetermined. General study findings and limits: What seemed typical of ankylosing spondylitis blood was a TCR beta motif built from fewer than ten highly homologous variants. As for the disease-linked clones, they showed a CD8+ phenotype and occurred at relatively low frequencies in peripheral blood.

TCRdb re-called the 5' RACE reads through MiXCR, storing one row per CDR3 protein. The table has approximately 500,000 distinct CDR3 sequences, roughly 13% seen once; the top ten hold almost 7%. The germline V and J ends were trimmed by 6 bases and 1 base, with 8 bases remaining between them. The CDR3 loop spans 13 amino acids. The V and J genes are TRBV12-3 or TRBV12-4 and TRBJ2-3; D uncertain. The sample was blood, either unsorted or a sorted T cell fraction (not recorded which). This TCR derives from a male donor with ankylosing spondylitis. CDR3 in DNA: TGTGCCAGCAGGGAGCCGGGCACAGATACGCAGTATTTT. Encoded protein: CASREPGTDTQYF.